A single sample gave rise to the 20 T cell receptor beta chains below, sequenced in a study of T cell repertoires in cytomegalovirus infection. TCRdb re-analysed the reads in MiXCR, keeping a single row per CDR3 protein. The table has about 180,000 distinct CDR3 sequences, roughly a sixth seen once. Specimen: CD8+ T cells from PBMCs. The receptors shown here come from a human donor in good health (CMV status not recorded). Some clones in this sample may be carry-over from other donors' samples.

The chain is built from TRBV15 and TRBJ2-3, with D perhaps TRBD2 (5 bases). Germline CDR1 reads LNHNV; CDR2 reads YYDKDF (reference sequence). The CDR3 totals 15 residues. V was cut by 5 bases and J by 0 bases, with 12 bases left in between. As DNA, the CDR3 is TGTGCCACCAGCGGGGAGCCACATAGCACAGATACGCAGTATTTT. Translating gives CATSGEPHSTDTQYF.

This clonotype came up a few times. V usage is TRBV5-5 and J usage is TRBJ2-1, with D possibly TRBD1 on 5 matching bases. The CDR3 is made up of 16 amino acids. Looked up from germline, CDR1 is SGHKS and CDR2 is YYEKEE (reference sequence). Between the trimmed V and J ends, which lost 4 bases and 0 bases, there was a span of 14 bases. This chain's CDR3 is CASSPNRLSSYNEQFF. CDR3 in DNA: TGTGCCAGCAGCCCCAACAGGCTCAGCTCCTACAATGAGCAGTTCTTC.

There are a few counts of this clonotype. The chain recombines TRBV7-2 with TRBJ2-7; no definite D call. This CDR3 spans 12 amino acids. Germline-derived CDR1 and CDR2 are SGHTA and FQGNSA. V gave up 5 bases and J gave up 0 bases, with 5 bases separating them. This CDR3 is CASSKSSYEQYF. The DNA for the CDR3 is TGTGCCAGCAGCAAGAGCTCCTACGAGCAGTACTTC.

The sample holds many counts of this clonotype. The chain links TRBV7-2 to TRBJ2-3, with 7 bases fitting TRBD1. The V gene's germline CDR1 is SGHTA and CDR2 FQGNSA. The CDR3 consists of 15 residues. Trimming removed 5 bases from V and 0 bases from J; junction bases left unmatched: 5. The CDR3 coding sequence is TGTGCCAGCAGCCTCCGACAGGGAAGCACAGATACGCAGTATTTT. This sequence encodes CASSLRQGSTDTQYF.

The V gene is TRBV9, the J gene TRBJ2-1, with 7 nucleotides matching TRBD2. With 0 bases clipped from V and 1 base from J, the junction kept 4 bases outside the gene matches. This CDR3 is built from 16 residues. Germline V CDR1 and CDR2: SGDLS, YYNGEE. This CDR3 reads CASSVGGGISYNEQFF. Written as DNA, the CDR3 is TGTGCCAGCAGCGTAGGGGGGGGGATTTCCTACAATGAGCAGTTCTTC.

This clonotype was seen a few times. The chain recombines TRBV4-1 with TRBJ2-1, with D possibly being TRBD2 (5 bases). This CDR3 spans 17 amino acids. Germline CDR1 and CDR2: MGHRA and YSYEKL. V shed 0 bases and J shed 5 bases, with 17 bases lying between them. The CDR3 spells CASSQELDRTRDNEQFF. The CDR3 nucleotides read TGCGCCAGCAGCCAAGAGCTGGATAGGACTCGTGACAATGAGCAGTTCTTC.

In its sample, this clonotype was seen a few times. This chain links TRBV3-1 with TRBJ2-1, with D possibly matching TRBD2 (6 bases). V was shortened by 0 bases and J by 10 bases, with 10 bases between the two germline ends. Germline CDR1 and CDR2: LGHDT and YNNKEL (reference sequence). The CDR3 consists of 13 residues. The CDR3 DNA sequence: TGTGCCAGCAGCCAAGATCCGGGAGAGGAGCAGTTCTTC. Translated, it gives CASSQDPGEEQFF.

This clonotype was seen a few times. The rearrangement uses TRBV7-6 and TRBJ1-1; D is unclear. The ends were cut back, 5 bases at V and 5 bases at J, with 6 bases in the middle. The CDR3 has 11 residues. Germline V lookup: CDR1 SGHVS, CDR2 FNYEAQ. The CDR3 region has the DNA TGTGCCAGCAGCGAGGGAACTGAAGCTTTCTTT. Protein: CASSEGTEAFF.

The chain links TRBV20-1 to TRBJ2-1, with D possibly being TRBD2 (5 bases). The CDR3 loop spans 16 amino acids. Trimming took off 0 bases at V and 0 bases at J, with 12 bases between the two ends. The germline CDR1 and CDR2 sequences are DFQATT and SNEGSKA (reference sequence). Here the CDR3 DNA reads TGCAGTGCTAGAGACCCCGGGGAAAGCTCCTACAATGAGCAGTTCTTC. Translated: CSARDPGESSYNEQFF.

This clonotype occurred a few times. CDR3 in amino acids: CASSNNRAQRKQETQYF. CDR3 DNA: TGTGCCAGCAGCAATAACCGGGCCCAAAGGAAGCAAGAGACCCAGTACTTC. V usage is TRBV7-9 and J usage is TRBJ2-5; the D is unclear. Germline V gene sequence: CDR1 SEHNR, CDR2 FQNEAQ (reference sequence). Deletions cut 5 bases from V and 2 bases from J, with 21 bases between. This CDR3 comprises 17 residues.

The chain combines TRBV12-3 or TRBV12-4 with TRBJ2-1; D is perhaps TRBD1 or TRBD2 (6 bases each). CDR3 length equals 14 residues. The germline V and J ends were trimmed by 11 bases and 3 bases, with 17 bases remaining between them. The CDR3 sequence: CAGTIGGLYNEQFF. The CDR3 DNA reads TGTGCCGGGACGATTGGGGGGCTCTACAATGAGCAGTTCTTC.

In this sample, this clonotype turned up a few times. The CDR3 loop reads CASGPFANTGELFF. The CDR3 region has the DNA TGTGCCAGCGGGCCGTTCGCGAACACCGGGGAGCTGTTTTTT. The chain joins TRBV7-2 to TRBJ2-2; D unresolved. The CDR3 is 14 residues long. Trimming shortened V by 8 bases and J by 0 bases, and 10 bases separated the two germline ends. CDR1 is SGHTA, CDR2 FQGNSA, per germline.

This clonotype has a handful of counts. The gene calls are TRBV7-8 and TRBJ1-2; weak D call: TRBD1 (6 bases). Germline values: CDR1 SGHVS, CDR2 FQNEAQ. The CDR3 runs 14 residues. V lost 5 bases and J 0 bases, leaving 10 bases between the germline ends. The CDR3 reads CASSTRGSNYGYTF. CDR3 sequence (DNA): TGTGCCAGCAGCACCAGGGGATCTAACTATGGCTACACCTTC.

This clonotype was recorded many times. In nucleotides, the CDR3 is TGTGCCAGCAGCTTTCCGGGACAGGGTTCGAACACCGGGGAGCTGTTTTTT. Its protein product is CASSFPGQGSNTGELFF. The chain carries TRBV7-2 and TRBJ2-2; 9 bases line up with TRBD1. The J segment lost 0 bases and the V segment lost 3 bases, leaving 5 bases of the junction unmatched. In germline, CDR1 is SGHTA, CDR2 FQGNSA. This CDR3 contains 17 residues.

This clonotype has just a few counts. The V and J genes are TRBV7-2 and TRBJ1-1; TRBD1 might be the D (6 bases). CDR3 size: 15 residues. Germline values: CDR1 SGHTA, CDR2 FQGNSA. The V end was cut by 5 bases, the J end by 6 bases, with 19 bases between. CDR3 protein: CASSPPGRGASEAFF. In nucleotides, the CDR3 is TGTGCCAGCAGCCCTCCAGGCAGGGGAGCATCTGAAGCTTTCTTT.

As DNA, the CDR3 is TGTGCCAGCAGCTTAAAAGGGGGGGTGTCTCGAATGCTCTCACCCCTCCACTTT. Amino acid sequence: CASSLKGGVSRMLSPLHF. V is TRBV7-6 and J is TRBJ1-6, with a possible D match to TRBD1 (6 bases). CDR1 is SGHVS, CDR2 FNYEAQ, per germline. The V end lost 2 bases, the J end lost 10 bases, and 24 bases lay between the germline ends. The CDR3 extends over 18 amino acids. Full variable domain (remainder filled in from reference TRBV7-6 and TRBJ1-6): GAGVSQSPRYKVTKRGQDVALRCDPISGHVSLYWYRQALGQGPEFLTYFNYEAQQDKSGLPNDRFSAERPEGSISTLTIQRTEQRDSAMYRCASSLKGGVSRMLSPLHFGNGTRLTVT.

The rearrangement uses TRBV12-3 or TRBV12-4 and TRBJ2-1; D is ambiguous. This CDR3 comprises 14 residues. Trimming took 3 bases from V and 5 from J, leaving 11 bases between them. The CDR3 sequence: CASSFVKNHNEQFF. The CDR3 DNA reads as TGTGCCAGCAGTTTCGTTAAAAATCACAATGAGCAGTTCTTC.

This clonotype was counted a few times. V usage is TRBV7-9 and J usage is TRBJ2-2; TRBD1 is a possible D gene (5 bases). In germline, CDR1 is SEHNR, CDR2 FQNEAQ (reference sequence). Trimming pared 5 bases from V and 0 bases from J, leaving 16 bases between. CDR3 length: 17 residues. CDR3 residues: CASSLYAGQANTGELFF. For the CDR3, the DNA is TGTGCCAGCAGCCTCTATGCAGGGCAAGCGAACACCGGGGAGCTGTTTTTT.

In this sample, this clonotype turned up a few times. Germline and junction disagree at one end, which may indicate a read error. The CDR3 DNA sequence: TGTGCCAGCATAGGACTAGCCGAGTACACTGAGCAGTTCTTC. Translation: CASIGLAEYTEQFF. The chain couples TRBV7-2 to TRBJ2-1, with 8 nucleotides matching TRBD2. Per germline, CDR1 SGHTA and CDR2 FQGNSA. The CDR3 sequence is 14 residues long.

This chain connects TRBV25-1 to TRBJ2-1, with 9 positions matching TRBD2. Trimming removed 5 bases from V and 9 bases from J; junction bases left unmatched: 14. The CDR3 sequence is 16 residues long. Germline CDR1 reads MGHDK; CDR2 reads SYGVNS. CDR3 amino acids: CASSLPLTSGGVEQFF. In nucleotides, the CDR3 is TGTGCCAGCAGTTTACCACTGACTAGCGGCGGTGTTGAGCAGTTCTTC.